The rows below give T cell receptor beta chains drawn from one sample of a study of OX40 agonist ivuxolimab in advanced cancers. Data came from immunoSEQ multiplex PCR; TCRdb stores just in-frame clones and leaves some out. The profile covers 75,000 or so clones, with roughly 81% appearing a single time and roughly 25% taken by the ten largest. The sample consisted of CD4+ or CD8+ T cells sorted from blood, taken in a trial of the OX40 agonist ivuxolimab. All receptors derive from an adult with an advanced solid tumor such as melanoma, head and neck, liver or kidney cancer. Both conserved end residues are part of each CDR3. The D gene is left open where the match is weak. Clone size is shown for a subset of rows, as once, few, many or a class of expanded clone.

j_gene | v_gene | abundance | d_gene | CDR3aa | CDR3nt
TRBJ2-2 | TRBV6-5 | . | . | CASSYSGQVTGELFF | TGTGCCAGCAGTTACTCCGGGCAGGTCACCGGGGAGCTGTTTTTT
TRBJ2-7 | TRBV30 | . | TRBD2 | CALFGREASYEQYF | TGTGCCTTGTTCGGGCGGGAGGCCTCCTACGAGCAGTACTTC
TRBJ2-1 | TRBV11-1 | . | TRBD1 | CASSFGGTGPYNEQFF | TGTGCCAGCAGCTTCGGAGGGACAGGGCCCTACAATGAGCAGTTCTTC
TRBJ1-2 | TRBV20-1 | few | TRBD1 | CSASDRAGYTF | TGCAGTGCTAGCGACAGGGCTGGCTACACCTTC
TRBJ2-1 | TRBV9 | . | . | CASSVGAGLDEQFF | TGTGCCAGCAGCGTAGGGGCGGGTCTCGATGAGCAGTTCTTC
TRBJ2-3 | TRBV2 | . | . | CASTLDSGSTDTQYF | TGTGCCAGCACGCTAGATAGCGGTAGCACAGATACGCAGTATTTT
TRBJ2-3 | TRBV6-6 | . | . | CASSQGGGPSDTQYF | TGTGCCAGCAGTCAAGGGGGAGGGCCGTCAGATACGCAGTATTTT
TRBJ2-2 | TRBV27 | . | . | CASSPYKNTGELFF | TGTGCCAGCAGTCCCTACAAGAACACCGGGGAGCTGTTTTTT
TRBJ2-2 | TRBV6-5 | . | . | CASSYGGANAGELFF | TGTGCCAGCAGTTATGGAGGGGCGAACGCCGGGGAGCTGTTTTTT
TRBJ2-7 | TRBV5-4 | . | . | CASSRQGGDEQYF | TGTGCCAGCAGCCGCCAGGGCGGAGACGAGCAGTACTTC
TRBJ2-7 | TRBV5-8 | . | . | CASSRPSSYEQYF | TGTGCCAGCAGCCGACCGAGCTCCTACGAGCAGTACTTC
TRBJ1-5 | TRBV12-5 | . | TRBD1 | CASGLALGQADQPQHF | TGCGCTAGTGGTTTGGCCTTGGGACAGGCAGATCAGCCCCAGCATTTT
TRBJ1-1 | TRBV28 | . | TRBD1 | CASRPGQGVAEAFF | TGTGCCAGCAGGCCGGGACAGGGCGTCGCTGAAGCTTTCTTT
TRBJ1-2 | TRBV2 | . | . | CASSDQADYGYTF | TGTGCCAGCAGTGATCAGGCGGACTATGGCTACACCTTC
TRBJ2-5 | TRBV5-6 | once | . | CASSLVSVQETQYF | TGTGCCAGCAGCTTGGTGTCAGTCCAAGAGACCCAGTACTTC
TRBJ2-5 | TRBV5-4 | . | TRBD1 | CASSSQGARETQYF | TGTGCCAGCAGCTCTCAGGGGGCGAGAGAGACCCAGTACTTC
TRBJ2-7 | TRBV30 | . | TRBD1 | CAWSPPGAGGPPSPYEQYF | TGTGCCTGGAGTCCCCCGGGGGCAGGGGGCCCACCTAGCCCCTACGAGCAATACTTC
TRBJ1-2 | TRBV4-2 | once | . | CASSRRGGEEGYTF | TGTGCCAGCAGCCGCCGCGGAGGGGAGGAAGGCTACACCTTC
TRBJ1-6 | TRBV28 | few | TRBD1 | CASSYRQGGSPLHF | TGTGCCAGCAGTTACCGACAGGGAGGTTCACCCCTCCACTTT
TRBJ1-5 | TRBV13 | . | . | CASSSGAGAGQPQHF | TGTGCCAGCAGCTCTGGCGCGGGGGCCGGTCAGCCCCAGCATTTT
TRBJ2-3 | TRBV7-2 | . | . | CASSLDLNTQYF | TGTGCCAGCAGCTTAGATTTAAATACGCAGTATTTT
TRBJ1-2 | TRBV5-1 | few | . | CASSFGDGYTF | TGCGCCAGCAGCTTTGGGGACGGCTACACCTTC
TRBJ2-7 | TRBV19 | . | . | CASRGDDSYEQYF | TGTGCCAGTAGGGGGGATGACAGCTACGAGCAGTACTTC
TRBJ1-3 | TRBV18 | . | TRBD1 | CASSPSGQGGGNTIYF | TGTGCCAGCTCACCCTCCGGACAGGGTGGCGGAAACACCATATATTTT